The 30 T cell receptor beta chains presented below share a single source sample, sequenced in a study of blood T cell repertoires in COVID-19. The repertoire was sequenced with immunoSEQ multiplex PCR; TCRdb's copy has only in-frame clones and lacks some. The table records under 250,000 clones, 80% to 90% of them present only once. The sequencing sample was made of PBMCs or T cells enriched from blood (not recorded which). The receptor source for this set is a woman aged 18-29 years in a cohort exposed to, infected with or recovered from COVID-19 (not recorded which).

This clone was found a few times. The rearrangement links TRBV2 to TRBJ2-3; D unclear. Trimming cost V 5 bases and J 4 bases, with 13 bases left between them. The germline V gene has CDR1 SNHLY and CDR2 FYNNEI. The CDR3 has 14 amino acids. The CDR3 bases are TGTGCCAGCAGTCTACAAGGTCAGGCAGATACGCAGTATTTT. This codes for CASSLQGQADTQYF.

The chain has TRBV24-1 and TRBJ2-1; TRBD1 matches 10 bases. The CDR3 runs 18 residues. Germline CDR1 is KGHDR and CDR2 is SFDVKD. With V trimmed by 4 bases and J by 6 bases, 14 bases remained unmatched. In DNA, the CDR3 is TGTGCCACCAGTGACCCGTCCCGGGACAGGGGCCCAGGCAATGAGCAGTTCTTC. Translating it yields CATSDPSRDRGPGNEQFF.

The V gene is TRBV11-3, the J gene TRBJ1-1; TRBD1 matches at 10 bases. The CDR3 runs to 14 residues. Germline V gene data show CDR1 as SGHNT and CDR2 as YENEEA. V trimming: 5 bases; J trimming: 6 bases; junction bases outside the gene matches: 6. The chain's CDR3 is CASSPGQGISEAFF. CDR3 nucleotide sequence: TGTGCCAGCAGCCCGGGACAGGGGATATCTGAAGCTTTCTTT.

The chain combines TRBV5-4 with TRBJ1-4, with 11 bases identical to TRBD1. Germline loops: CDR1 SGHNT, CDR2 YYREEE (reference sequence). This CDR3 comprises 15 residues. J was trimmed by 8 bases and V by 4 bases; bases with no gene match: 7. As DNA, the CDR3 is TGTGCCAGCAGCCCTGGGACAGGGGGAAGAGAAAAACTGTTTTTT. Translating it yields CASSPGTGGREKLFF. The whole variable domain, remainder taken from reference TRBV5-4 and TRBJ1-4, is ETGVTQSPTHLIKTRGQQVTLRCSSQSGHNTVSWYQQALGQGPQFIFQYYREEENGRGNFPPRFSGLQFPNYSSELNVNALELDDSALYLCASSPGTGGREKLFFGSGTQLSVL.

The chain combines TRBV7-9 with TRBJ2-5, with D unresolved. The germline gives CDR1 SEHNR, CDR2 FQNEAQ (reference sequence). The CDR3 has 12 residues. Trimming took 5 bases from V and 4 from J, leaving 8 bases between them. CDR3 in amino acids: CASSLFLETQYF. CDR3 nucleotides: TGTGCCAGCAGCCTATTTCTAGAGACCCAGTACTTC.

V gene TRBV19 combines with J gene TRBJ1-5, with a tentative D call TRBD1 (6 bases). The CDR3 has 16 residues. Germline assignment: CDR1 LNHDA and CDR2 SQIVND (reference sequence). V was pared by 1 base and J by 2 bases, with 12 bases between. In nucleotides, the CDR3 is TGTGCCAGTAGTATAGTTTACAGGGTTGGCAATCAGCCCCAGCATTTT. This codes for CASSIVYRVGNQPQHF.

The chain couples TRBV12-3 or TRBV12-4 to TRBJ1-2; D remains unclear. This CDR3 is 13 amino acids long. The V and J ends lost 8 bases and 2 bases respectively, with 12 bases between them. The CDR3 is CASRGDGNYGYTF. The CDR3, as DNA: TGTGCCAGCCGTGGAGATGGCAACTATGGCTACACCTTC.

V is TRBV9 and J is TRBJ2-3; 14 bases line up with TRBD2. The junction had 7 bases not matched to a gene; V was cut back by 3 bases and J by 4 bases. CDR1 is SGDLS and CDR2 is YYNGEE in the germline V gene. This CDR3 has 17 residues. The DNA of the CDR3 is TGTGCCAGCAGCGGGACCGGACTAGCGGGGGGTTCAGATACGCAGTATTTT. Its translation is CASSGTGLAGGSDTQYF.

This chain uses TRBV24-1 with TRBJ2-7; D ambiguous. The CDR3 covers 14 residues. Germline V lookup: CDR1 KGHDR, CDR2 SFDVKD. V lost 2 bases and J 3 bases, leaving 10 bases between the germline ends. This chain's CDR3 is CATSDSAPYYEQYF. Here the CDR3 DNA reads TGTGCCACCAGTGATTCCGCCCCCTACTACGAGCAGTACTTC.

V and J are TRBV5-4 and TRBJ2-7; 9 bases match TRBD2. The germline CDR1 and CDR2 sequences are SGHNT and YYREEE (reference sequence). With V trimmed by 3 bases and J by 3 bases, 4 bases remained unmatched. This CDR3 region has 14 residues. The DNA of the CDR3 is TGTGCCAGCAGCTCGGGACTAGCAGACTACGAGCAGTACTTC. Translated, it gives CASSSGLADYEQYF.

The chain uses TRBV7-3 and TRBJ2-7, with TRBD2 matching 8 bases. V gave up 4 bases and J gave up 3 bases; unmatched junction bases: 8. The CDR3 length is 15 residues. Germline V gene sequence: CDR1 SGHTA, CDR2 FQGTGA. The CDR3 spells CASSSSGGTFYEQYF. The DNA of the CDR3 is TGTGCCAGCAGCTCGAGCGGGGGAACTTTCTACGAGCAGTACTTC.

This chain uses TRBV19 with TRBJ1-2; unclear D gene. V was shortened by 4 bases and J by 12 bases, with 12 bases between the two germline ends. Germline V gene data show CDR1 as LNHDA and CDR2 as SQIVND (reference sequence). This CDR3 region has 11 residues. CDR3 bases: TGTGCCAGTAGTACCTGGACCGGGAACACCTTC. Translating it yields CASSTWTGNTF.

This clone has a handful of counts. The V call is TRBV10-1, the J call TRBJ2-1, with 10 bases identical to TRBD1. The CDR3 is 14 amino acids. J gave up 8 bases and V 5 bases, and 6 bases lay outside the gene matches. Germline V gene data show CDR1 as WNHNN and CDR2 as SYGVQD (reference sequence). The CDR3 protein is CASSYDRGRDEQFF. CDR3 in DNA: TGCGCCAGCAGTTATGACAGGGGGCGGGATGAGCAGTTCTTC.

V and J are TRBV6-5 and TRBJ1-2; D unresolved. The CDR3 spans 13 residues. The germline V gene has CDR1 MNHEY and CDR2 SVGAGI. Trimming shortened V by 2 bases and J by 4 bases, and 8 bases separated the two germline ends. CDR3 bases: TGTGCCAGCAGTTACGAACCGGGCTATGGCTACACCTTC. This gives the protein CASSYEPGYGYTF.

This chain links TRBV11-2 with TRBJ1-6; 7 bases match TRBD1. Trimming cost V 5 bases and J 3 bases; bases outside gene matches: 4. CDR1 and CDR2 from the germline V gene are SGHAT and FQNNGV. The CDR3 runs 15 residues. The CDR3 is CASSPRTGYNSPLHF. The CDR3 DNA is TGTGCCAGCAGCCCCCGGACAGGCTATAATTCACCCCTCCACTTT.

This chain links TRBV14 with TRBJ2-1, with TRBD2 identical over 7 bases. Germline CDR1 reads SGHDN; CDR2 reads FVKESK. The CDR3 spans 15 residues. Trimming removed 4 bases from V and 3 bases from J; junction bases left unmatched: 6. CDR3 residues: CASSLFASGYNEQFF. In DNA form, the CDR3 reads TGTGCCAGCAGCCTGTTTGCTAGCGGCTACAATGAGCAGTTCTTC.

The table lists this clone with a few counts. This sequence joins TRBV6-5 and TRBJ2-2, with 7 bases that match TRBD1. This CDR3 is 15 amino acids long. J gave up 5 bases and V 5 bases, and 8 bases lay outside the gene matches. Germline CDR1 and CDR2: MNHEY and SVGAGI. The CDR3 region has the DNA TGTGCCAGCAGTAGACGGACAGGATTTACCGGGGAGCTGTTTTTT. Amino acids: CASSRRTGFTGELFF.

V usage is TRBV10-3 and J usage is TRBJ2-7, with TRBD1 identical over 8 bases. The CDR3 has 15 residues. Germline loops: CDR1 ENHRY, CDR2 SYGVKD. V gave up 2 bases and J gave up 3 bases; unmatched junction bases: 6. The CDR3 DNA reads as TGTGCCATCAGTGAGGAGGGACAGGCATACTACGAGCAGTACTTC. Residues: CAISEEGQAYYEQYF.

The rearrangement uses TRBV12-3 or TRBV12-4 and TRBJ1-6; TRBD1 might be the D (5 bases). The CDR3 length is 13 residues. Trimming left V 6 bases short and J 9 bases short, with 12 bases between. The CDR3 sequence is CASSGLGASPLHF. The CDR3, as DNA: TGTGCCAGCAGCGGACTAGGGGCTTCACCCCTCCACTTT.

This clone was counted only a few times. The V gene is TRBV7-6, the J gene TRBJ2-1; 9 nucleotides line up with TRBD2. CDR3 length equals 15 residues. Losses at the gene ends were 5 bases for V and 0 bases for J; bases not matched to a gene: 2. The V gene's germline CDR1 is SGHVS and CDR2 FNYEAQ. DNA of the CDR3: TGTGCCAGCAGCGGTAGCGGGAGCTCCTACAATGAGCAGTTCTTC. Encoded protein: CASSGSGSSYNEQFF.

This chain links TRBV9 with TRBJ1-3; 7 bases map to TRBD1. This CDR3 contains 13 residues. The V gene end was trimmed by 6 bases and the J gene end by 3 bases; junction bases not matched to a gene: 3. CDR1 and CDR2 (germline): SGDLS, YYNGEE. In DNA, the CDR3 is TGTGCCAGCAACAGGGGAGATGGAAACACCATATATTTT. It specifies CASNRGDGNTIYF.

This clone has a handful of counts. The V and J genes are TRBV15 and TRBJ2-1; 10 bases are a match to TRBD2. Trimming cost V 1 base and J 8 bases; bases outside gene matches: 5. CDR1 is LNHNV and CDR2 is YYDKDF in the germline V gene (reference sequence). The CDR3 totals 15 residues. CDR3 in DNA: TGTGCCACCAGCAGAGGGCTAGCGGGAGTTGATGAGCAGTTCTTC. It is translated as CATSRGLAGVDEQFF.

J is TRBJ2-1 and V is TRBV3-1 (or the pseudogene TRBV3-2); TRBD2 matches 10 bases. V lost 5 bases to trimming and J lost 8 bases; unmatched junction nucleotides: 15. The CDR3 consists of 17 residues. CDR1 is LGHDT and CDR2 is YNNKEL in the germline V gene (reference sequence). CDR3 coding DNA: TGTGCCAGCAGCTACAGAGGCGCTAGCGGGAGTTGGGATGAGCAGTTCTTC. Its translation: CASSYRGASGSWDEQFF.

The V call is TRBV4-1, the J call TRBJ1-4; 7 bases fit TRBD1. Germline V gene sequence: CDR1 MGHRA, CDR2 YSYEKL. This CDR3 spans 14 amino acids. Unmatched junction bases numbered 7, after V lost 5 bases and J lost 7 bases. CDR3 sequence (DNA): TGCGCCAGCAGCTCCTCCCAGGGGGGTGAAAAACTGTTTTTT. Translation gives CASSSSQGGEKLFF.

The V and J genes are TRBV6-1 and TRBJ2-1; weak D call: TRBD2 (6 bases). V lost 3 bases, J lost 9 bases, and 18 bases lay in between. The V gene's germline CDR1 is MNHNS and CDR2 SASEGT. The CDR3 runs to 15 residues. The CDR3 DNA is TGTGCCAGCAGTGAGGGTGGGACTCTGGGATCTGAGCAGTTCTTC. Translated: CASSEGGTLGSEQFF.

The chain joins TRBV5-1 to TRBJ1-1; 9 nucleotides align to TRBD1. Trimming took 0 bases from V and 8 from J; bases not matched to a gene: 5. This CDR3 has 14 amino acids. Per germline, CDR1 SGHRS and CDR2 YFSETQ. CDR3 protein: CASSLGRQGVEAFF. DNA of the CDR3: TGCGCCAGCAGCTTGGGACGACAGGGGGTCGAAGCTTTCTTT.

V gene TRBV5-1 combines with J gene TRBJ2-1; no clear D gene. V lost 4 bases to trimming and J lost 5 bases, with 4 bases between them. Germline V gene lookup returns CDR1 SGHRS and CDR2 YFSETQ. This CDR3 spans 11 amino acids. The CDR3 spells CASSPDNEQFF. The CDR3, as DNA: TGCGCCAGCAGCCCGGACAATGAGCAGTTCTTC.

The V and J genes are TRBV30 and TRBJ2-1, with 7 bases aligning to TRBD2. Losses at the gene ends were 0 bases for V and 1 base for J; bases not matched to a gene: 3. The length of the CDR3 is 15 residues. Germline loops: CDR1 GTSNPN, CDR2 SVGIG (reference sequence). This chain's CDR3 is CAWSVTRESYNEQFF. The CDR3 nucleotides read TGTGCCTGGAGTGTGACGCGGGAGTCCTACAATGAGCAGTTCTTC.

The J gene is TRBJ1-3, the V gene TRBV5-1; possibly TRBD1 for D (5 bases). The CDR3 length is 16 residues. V dropped 0 bases and J dropped 3 bases, with 13 bases sitting between them. The germline V gene has CDR1 SGHRS and CDR2 YFSETQ. The chain's CDR3 is CASSLERGEGGNTIYF. CDR3 DNA: TGCGCCAGCAGCTTGGAGCGGGGCGAGGGTGGAAACACCATATATTTT. Looking up the rest from reference TRBV5-1 and TRBJ1-3 gives the full variable domain: KAGVTQTPRYLIKTRGQQVTLSCSPISGHRSVSWYQQTPGQGLQFLFEYFSETQRNKGNFPGRFSGRQFSNSRSEMNVSTLELGDSALYLCASSLERGEGGNTIYFGEGSWLTVV.

The V gene is TRBV27, the J gene TRBJ2-1, with 8 bases lining up with TRBD2. CDR1 is MNHEY and CDR2 is SMNVEV in the germline V gene (reference sequence). The length of the CDR3 is 15 residues. V lost 7 bases, J lost 8 bases, and 13 bases stayed unmatched. Written as DNA, the CDR3 is TGTGCCAGCACCCGGGGCAGCGGGGGTTCCCATGAGCAGTTCTTC. This encodes CASTRGSGGSHEQFF.